This TCR beta chain was recorded in a study of blood T cell repertoires in COVID-19. Study details: PBMCs, B-cell-depleted T cells, or T cells were the source of the cDNA or gDNA that made up the material.

J gave up 7 bases and V 4 bases, and 10 bases lay outside the gene matches. In germline, CDR1 is SGDLS, CDR2 YYNGEE. The length of the CDR3 is 15 residues. The table came from immunoSEQ multiplex PCR; TCRdb's copy has only in-frame clones and leaves some out. The sample shows roughly 100,000 clones, almost 80% of them seen only once. This clone occurred a few times. V usage is TRBV9 and J usage is TRBJ2-2; TRBD1 agrees at 7 bases. This sequence originates from a man in his sixties with active or convalescent COVID-19. Specimen: peripheral blood. This CDR3 reads CASSNDRVVDGELFF. The CDR3 DNA reads TGTGCCAGCAGCAACGACAGGGTAGTGGACGGGGAGCTGTTTTTT.